The 3 T cell receptor beta chains in this list originate from one sample, sequenced in a study of molecular identifiers for immune sequencing clone quantification. TCRdb redid the calling of the PCR reads with MiXCR, one entry per CDR3 protein. The sample yields more than 250,000 distinct CDR3 sequences, 20% to 25% seen once. The sequenced material came from naive CD8+ T cells from blood, with Jurkat cell RNA spiked in. Subset denoted: FACS-sorted CD8+CD4-CCR7+CD45RA+ naive T cells. Receptors originate from a human donor in good health. Some libraries in this study had Jurkat cell RNA spiked in.

This chain connects TRBV3-1 to TRBJ2-1; 7 bases align to TRBD1. The length of the CDR3 is 15 residues. Germline CDR1 is LGHDT and CDR2 is YNNKEL (reference sequence). The ends lost 0 bases at V and 10 bases at J; junction bases unmatched: 9. The CDR3 DNA is TGTGCCAGCAGCCAAGACTTAGGGGGCCCCACGGAGCAGTTCTTC. Protein: CASSQDLGGPTEQFF.

A remark on this clonotype: This could be a read error, since a much larger clone is one nucleotide away. The chain carries TRBV29-1 and TRBJ2-7; perhaps TRBD1 as D (5 bases). V lost 4 bases and J 3 bases, leaving 19 bases between the germline ends. In germline, CDR1 is SQVTM, CDR2 ANQGSEA. There are 15 residues in the CDR3. The CDR3 region has the DNA TGCAGCGTTGTCTACGACAAAGGGGTTGTCTACGAGCAGTACTTC. Its protein product is CSVVYDKGVVYEQYF.

This clonotype was detected only a few times. The V call is TRBV28, the J call TRBJ2-1; 10 bases match TRBD2. This CDR3 has 16 amino acids. With V trimmed by 3 bases and J by 4 bases, 6 bases remained unmatched. CDR1 MDHEN and CDR2 SYDVKM come from the germline V gene. CDR3 sequence (DNA): TGTGCCAGCAGTTTCAATCTAGCGGGAGTGTACAATGAGCAGTTCTTC. Its protein is CASSFNLAGVYNEQFF.